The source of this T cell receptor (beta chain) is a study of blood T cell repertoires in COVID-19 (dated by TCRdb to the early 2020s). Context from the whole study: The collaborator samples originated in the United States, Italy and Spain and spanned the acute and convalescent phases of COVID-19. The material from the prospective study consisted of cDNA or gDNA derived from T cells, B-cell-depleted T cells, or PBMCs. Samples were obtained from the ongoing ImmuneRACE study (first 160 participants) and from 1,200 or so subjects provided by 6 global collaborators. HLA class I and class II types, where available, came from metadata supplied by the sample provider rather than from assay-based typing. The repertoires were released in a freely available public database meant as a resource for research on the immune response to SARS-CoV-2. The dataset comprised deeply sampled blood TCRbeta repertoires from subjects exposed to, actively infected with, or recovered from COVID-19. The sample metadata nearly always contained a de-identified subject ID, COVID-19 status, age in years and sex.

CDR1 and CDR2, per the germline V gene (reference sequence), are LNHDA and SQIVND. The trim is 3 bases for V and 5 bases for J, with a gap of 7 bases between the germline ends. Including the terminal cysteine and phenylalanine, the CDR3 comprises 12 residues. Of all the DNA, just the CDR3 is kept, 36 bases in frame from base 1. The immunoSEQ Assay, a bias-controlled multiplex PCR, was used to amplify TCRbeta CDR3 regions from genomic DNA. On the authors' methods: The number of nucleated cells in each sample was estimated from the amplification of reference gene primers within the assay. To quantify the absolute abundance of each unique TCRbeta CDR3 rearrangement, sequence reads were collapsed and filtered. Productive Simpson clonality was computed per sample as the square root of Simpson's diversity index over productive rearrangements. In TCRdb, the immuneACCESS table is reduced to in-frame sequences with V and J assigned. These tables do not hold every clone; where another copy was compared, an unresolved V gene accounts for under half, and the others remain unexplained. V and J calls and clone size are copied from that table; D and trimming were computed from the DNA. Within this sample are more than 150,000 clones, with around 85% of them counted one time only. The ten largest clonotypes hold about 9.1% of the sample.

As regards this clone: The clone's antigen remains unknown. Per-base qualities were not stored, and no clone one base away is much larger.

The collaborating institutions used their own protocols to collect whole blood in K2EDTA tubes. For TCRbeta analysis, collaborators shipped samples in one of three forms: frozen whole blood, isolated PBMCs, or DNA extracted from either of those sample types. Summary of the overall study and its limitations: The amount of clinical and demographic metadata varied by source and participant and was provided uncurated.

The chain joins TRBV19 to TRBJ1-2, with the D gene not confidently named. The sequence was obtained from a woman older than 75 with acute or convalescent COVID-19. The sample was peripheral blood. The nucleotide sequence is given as TGTGCCAGTAGTATTGGGAGATATGGCTACACCTTC. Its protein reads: CASSIGRYGYTF. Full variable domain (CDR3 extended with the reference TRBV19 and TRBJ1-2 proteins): DGGITQSPKYLFRKEGQNVTLSCEQNLNHDAMYWYRQDPGQGLRLIYYSQIVNDFQKGDIAEGYSVSREKKESFPLTVTSAQKNPTAFYLCASSIGRYGYTFGSGTRLTVV.